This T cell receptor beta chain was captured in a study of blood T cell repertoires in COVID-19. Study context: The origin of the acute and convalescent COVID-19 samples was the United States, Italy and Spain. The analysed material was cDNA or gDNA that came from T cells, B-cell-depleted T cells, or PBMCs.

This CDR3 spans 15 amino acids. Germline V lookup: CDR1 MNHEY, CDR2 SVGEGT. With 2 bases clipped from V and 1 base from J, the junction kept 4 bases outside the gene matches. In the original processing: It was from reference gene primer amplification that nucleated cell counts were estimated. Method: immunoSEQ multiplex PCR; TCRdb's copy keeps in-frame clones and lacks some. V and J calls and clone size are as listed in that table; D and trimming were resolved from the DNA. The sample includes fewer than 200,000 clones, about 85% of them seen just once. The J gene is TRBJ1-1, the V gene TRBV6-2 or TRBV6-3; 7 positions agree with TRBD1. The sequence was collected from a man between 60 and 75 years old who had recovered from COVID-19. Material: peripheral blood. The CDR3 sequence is CASSYPGQTNTEAFF. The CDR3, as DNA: TGTGCCAGCAGTTACCCGGGACAGACGAACACTGAAGCTTTCTTT.